A selection of T cell receptor beta chains follows, all from one sample in a study of T cell responses to AZD1222 COVID-19 vaccine. The table came from immunoSEQ multiplex PCR; TCRdb's copy has only in-frame clones and leaves some out. The sample records about 95,000 clones, 85% to 90% being singletons. This specimen was peripheral blood, taken on day 0 of AZD1222 vaccination. Receptor source: an adult in good health. Both conserved end residues are part of each CDR3. D genes are given only for firm matches. Clone size appears in some rows only: once, few, many, or a class for an expanded clone.

d_call,cdr3_length,j_call,v_call,clone_size,cdr3_nt,cdr3_aa
-,13,TRBJ2-5,TRBV7-8,-,TGTGCCAGCAGCCAGGCGGACAAAGAGACCCAGTACTTC,CASSQADKETQYF
TRBD2,16,TRBJ2-4,TRBV18,-,TGTGCCAGCTCACCCCCTGGCGGGGGAGGCAAAAACATTCAGTACTTC,CASSPPGGGGKNIQYF
-,16,TRBJ1-6,TRBV30,few,TGTGCCTGGAGGGTTGCGGGATTCTGGATGAATTCACCCCTCCACTTT,CAWRVAGFWMNSPLHF
-,15,TRBJ2-7,TRBV20-1,once,TGCAGTGCTAGTGGACAACGACAGGCCAACTACGAGCAGTACTTC,CSASGQRQANYEQYF
-,14,TRBJ2-2,TRBV6-2/TRBV6-3,once,TGTGCCAGCAGTTACTCGGAGGGGGCCGGGGAGCTGTTTTTT,CASSYSEGAGELFF
-,13,TRBJ2-1,TRBV12-3/TRBV12-4,-,TGTGCCAGCAGTTCGCCCCCGTGGGATGAGCAGTTCTTC,CASSSPPWDEQFF
TRBD2,18,TRBJ2-3,TRBV7-6,-,TGTGCCAGCAGCTTAGGACTAGCGGGGGGCGCTAGCACAGATACGCAGTATTTT,CASSLGLAGGASTDTQYF
-,15,TRBJ2-3,TRBV10-3,-,TGTGCCATCAGTGAGTCCCTCGCGAACACAGATACGCAGTATTTT,CAISESLANTDTQYF
TRBD1,15,TRBJ2-1,TRBV30,-,TGTGCCTGGAGTGCCGGACAGGGCTCCTACAATGAGCAGTTCTTC,CAWSAGQGSYNEQFF
-,15,TRBJ1-5,TRBV3-1/TRBV3-2,-,TGTGCCAGCAGCCAAACACCGGGGCGCAATCAGCCCCAGCATTTT,CASSQTPGRNQPQHF
-,15,TRBJ1-2,TRBV25-1,-,TGTGCCAGCAGTGATCGCGGGTCCTTGTTCGGCGGCTACACCTTC,CASSDRGSLFGGYTF
-,12,TRBJ1-1,TRBV30,-,TGTGCCTGGAGTGGTTGGCACACTGAAGCTTTCTTT,CAWSGWHTEAFF
TRBD1,17,TRBJ1-5,TRBV19,-,TGTGCCAGTATTTTGGGACAGGGGGGCAATAGCAATCAGCCCCAGCATTTT,CASILGQGGNSNQPQHF
TRBD2,16,TRBJ2-2,TRBV15,few,TGTGCCACCAGCCCCCGGACTAGCGGGGTCACCGGGGAGCTGTTTTTT,CATSPRTSGVTGELFF
TRBD2,11,TRBJ2-5,TRBV3-1/TRBV3-2,-,TGTGCCAGCAGCCCAGGACTAGCGAGGTACTTC,CASSPGLARYF
TRBD1,14,TRBJ1-2,TRBV5-6,-,TGTGCCAGCAGCTTGGGACAGGGAGTAGGTGGCTACACCTTC,CASSLGQGVGGYTF
TRBD2,14,TRBJ2-1,TRBV12-5,-,TGTGCTAGTGGTTTGGATACTAGCGGACCTGAGCAGTTCTTC,CASGLDTSGPEQFF
-,15,TRBJ2-1,TRBV5-1,-,TGCGCCAGCAGCGTCGGATTGTTCTCCTACAATGAGCAGTTCTTC,CASSVGLFSYNEQFF
-,13,TRBJ2-1,TRBV2,-,TGTGCCAGCAGGTCCGAAGCCTACAATGAGCAGTTCTTC,CASRSEAYNEQFF
-,14,TRBJ2-3,TRBV7-3,few,TGTGCCAGCAGCTTAAGGAGCGGCACAGATACGCAGTATTTT,CASSLRSGTDTQYF
-,16,TRBJ2-2,TRBV21-1,few,TGTGCCAGCAGCGAAACGGGACAGGGGATACCCGGGGAGCTGTTTTTT,CASSETGQGIPGELFF
-,12,TRBJ1-6,TRBV7-9,few,TGTGCCAGCAGGGGGAGAGATTCACCCCTCCACTTT,CASRGRDSPLHF
-,15,TRBJ2-1,TRBV5-8,-,TGTGCCAGCAGACCTTGGACGGCCTCCTACAATGAGCAGTTCTTC,CASRPWTASYNEQFF
-,13,TRBJ1-1,TRBV11-2,-,TGTGCCAGCAGTTGGACGGTTTACACTGAAGCTTTCTTT,CASSWTVYTEAFF
TRBD1,15,TRBJ1-4,TRBV7-2,-,TGTGCCAGCAGCTGGACCGGGACAGGGGGCGAAAAACTGTTTTTT,CASSWTGTGGEKLFF
TRBD1,17,TRBJ1-1,TRBV5-1,-,TGCGCCAGCAGCGCCGGACAGGGATCGTTCATGAACACTGAAGCTTTCTTT,CASSAGQGSFMNTEAFF
-,17,TRBJ2-1,TRBV11-2,-,TGTGCCAGCAGCTTAGTTCCGGCGGGGAGCTCCTACAATGAGCAGTTCTTC,CASSLVPAGSSYNEQFF
TRBD2,17,TRBJ2-5,TRBV4-3,few,TGCGCCAGCAGCCAAGGGACTAGCGGGGGGTCTGGGGGGACCCAGTACTTC,CASSQGTSGGSGGTQYF
-,16,TRBJ1-2,TRBV7-9,-,TGTGCCAGCAGCTTTTCCGGGACGGATGAAAACTATGGCTACACCTTC,CASSFSGTDENYGYTF
-,14,TRBJ1-1,TRBV3-1/TRBV3-2,-,TGTGCCAGCAGCCAGTTCCGGGTGAACACTGAAGCTTTCTTT,CASSQFRVNTEAFF
-,13,TRBJ2-5,TRBV7-9,-,TGTGCCAGCAGCTTGCTAGATACAGAGACCCAGTACTTC,CASSLLDTETQYF
-,15,TRBJ1-1,TRBV7-9,-,TGTGCCAGCAGCTTAGCTCACAACATGAACACTGAAGCTTTCTTT,CASSLAHNMNTEAFF
-,12,TRBJ2-7,TRBV27,-,TGTGCCAGCAATGGCAGGTCCGACGAGCAGTACTTC,CASNGRSDEQYF
-,13,TRBJ1-2,TRBV5-4,-,TGTGCCAGCAGCTTGGCAGGGCTCTATGGCTACACCTTC,CASSLAGLYGYTF
-,15,TRBJ2-5,TRBV18,-,TGTGCCAGCTCACCCGGGTCTAACCTGATGGAGACCCAGTACTTC,CASSPGSNLMETQYF
TRBD2,14,TRBJ2-3,TRBV6-4,-,TGTGCCAGCAGTGCTAGCGGGGACACAGATACGCAGTATTTT,CASSASGDTDTQYF
TRBD1,14,TRBJ1-2,TRBV28,-,TGTGCCAGCAGTTTAGCAGGGGGAATCTATGGCTACACCTTC,CASSLAGGIYGYTF
-,14,TRBJ2-7,TRBV11-3,few,TGTGCCAGCAGCTTAGGCCCGGACGTGGCAGAGCAGTACTTC,CASSLGPDVAEQYF
-,12,TRBJ2-3,TRBV2,once,TGTGCCAGCAGTGAGGGCACAGATACGCAGTATTTT,CASSEGTDTQYF
TRBD2,19,TRBJ2-3,TRBV18,-,TGTGCCAGCTCACCTATGCTAGCGGGGGACCTTCAAAGCACAGATACGCAGTATTTT,CASSPMLAGDLQSTDTQYF
-,12,TRBJ1-4,TRBV12-3/TRBV12-4,-,TGTGCCAGCAGTTGGACTAATGAAAAACTGTTTTTT,CASSWTNEKLFF
-,16,TRBJ2-1,TRBV6-2/TRBV6-3,-,TGTGCCAGCAGTTATAGTTCGCTTTACTCCTACAATGAGCAGTTCTTC,CASSYSSLYSYNEQFF